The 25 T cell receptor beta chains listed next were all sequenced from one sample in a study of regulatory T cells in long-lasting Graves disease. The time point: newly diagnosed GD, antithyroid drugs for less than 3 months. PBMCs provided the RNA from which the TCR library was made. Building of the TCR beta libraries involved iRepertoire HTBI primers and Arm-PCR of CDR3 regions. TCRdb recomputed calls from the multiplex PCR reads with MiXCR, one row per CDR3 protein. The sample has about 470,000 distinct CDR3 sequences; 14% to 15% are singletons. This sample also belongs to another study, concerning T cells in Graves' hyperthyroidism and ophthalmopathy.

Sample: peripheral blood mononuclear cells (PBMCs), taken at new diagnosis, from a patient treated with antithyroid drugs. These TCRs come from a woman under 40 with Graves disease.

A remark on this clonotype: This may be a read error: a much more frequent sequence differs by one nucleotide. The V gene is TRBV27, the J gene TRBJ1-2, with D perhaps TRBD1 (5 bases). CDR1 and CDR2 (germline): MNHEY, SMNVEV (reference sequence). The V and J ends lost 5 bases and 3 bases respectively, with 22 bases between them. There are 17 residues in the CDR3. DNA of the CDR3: TGTGCCAGCAGTGATCCCCGGGACCCAAGGGGAGACTATGGCTACACCTTC. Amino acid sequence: CASSDPRDPRGDYGYTF.

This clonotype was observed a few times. The CDR3 here is CASMPPGAAKNIQYF. CDR3 DNA sequence: TGTGCCAGCATGCCACCCGGGGCAGCCAAAAACATTCAGTACTTC. This chain uses TRBV6-1 with TRBJ2-4; D is perhaps TRBD1 or TRBD2 (5 bases each). Between the trimmed V and J ends, which lost 7 bases and 0 bases, there was a span of 13 bases. Germline V gene sequence: CDR1 MNHNS, CDR2 SASEGT. The CDR3 is made up of 15 amino acids.

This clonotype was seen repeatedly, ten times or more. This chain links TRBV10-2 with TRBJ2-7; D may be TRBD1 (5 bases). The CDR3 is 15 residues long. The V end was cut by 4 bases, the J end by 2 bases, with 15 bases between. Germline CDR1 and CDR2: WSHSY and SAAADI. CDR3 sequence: CASSGFRARTYEQYF. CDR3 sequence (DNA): TGCGCCAGCAGTGGGTTCAGGGCAAGGACCTACGAGCAGTACTTC.

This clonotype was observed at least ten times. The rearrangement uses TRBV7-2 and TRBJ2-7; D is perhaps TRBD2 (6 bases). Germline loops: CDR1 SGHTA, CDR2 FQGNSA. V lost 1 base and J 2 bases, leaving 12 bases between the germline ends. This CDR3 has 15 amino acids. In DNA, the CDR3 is TGTGCCAGCAGCTTAGGACTAGACGGGACCTACGAGCAGTACTTC. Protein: CASSLGLDGTYEQYF.

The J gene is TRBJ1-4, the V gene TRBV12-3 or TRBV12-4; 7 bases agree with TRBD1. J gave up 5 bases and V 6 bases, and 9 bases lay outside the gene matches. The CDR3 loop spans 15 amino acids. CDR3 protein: CASRPGTARNEKLFF. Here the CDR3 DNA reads TGTGCCAGCAGGCCCGGGACAGCACGAAATGAAAAACTGTTTTTT.

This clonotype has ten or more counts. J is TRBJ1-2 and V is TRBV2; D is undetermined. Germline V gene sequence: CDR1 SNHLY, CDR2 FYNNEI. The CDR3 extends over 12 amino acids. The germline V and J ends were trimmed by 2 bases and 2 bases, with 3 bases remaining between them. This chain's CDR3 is CASSEQNYGYTF. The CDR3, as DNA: TGTGCCAGCAGTGAACAAAACTATGGCTACACCTTC.

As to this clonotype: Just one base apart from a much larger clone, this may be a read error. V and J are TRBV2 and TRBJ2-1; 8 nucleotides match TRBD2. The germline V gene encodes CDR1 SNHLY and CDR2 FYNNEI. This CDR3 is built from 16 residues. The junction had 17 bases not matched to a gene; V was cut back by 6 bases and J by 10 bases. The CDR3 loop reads CASRGTSGTFSYEQFF. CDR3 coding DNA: TGTGCCAGCAGGGGAACTAGCGGAACGTTCTCCTACGAGCAGTTCTTC. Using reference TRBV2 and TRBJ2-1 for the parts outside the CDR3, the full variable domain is EPEVTQTPSHQVTQMGQEVILRCVPISNHLYFYWYRQILGQKVEFLVSFYNNEISEKSEIFDDQFSVERPDGSNFTLKIRSTKLEDSAMYFCASRGTSGTFSYEQFFGPGTRLTVL.

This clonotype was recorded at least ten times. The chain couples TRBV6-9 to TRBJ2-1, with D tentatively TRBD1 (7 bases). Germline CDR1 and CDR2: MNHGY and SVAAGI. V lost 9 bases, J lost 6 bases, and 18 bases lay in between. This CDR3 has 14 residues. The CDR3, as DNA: TGTGCCAGGCCGGTGGAGGGGGCGGGCAATGAGCAGTTCTTC. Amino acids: CARPVEGAGNEQFF.

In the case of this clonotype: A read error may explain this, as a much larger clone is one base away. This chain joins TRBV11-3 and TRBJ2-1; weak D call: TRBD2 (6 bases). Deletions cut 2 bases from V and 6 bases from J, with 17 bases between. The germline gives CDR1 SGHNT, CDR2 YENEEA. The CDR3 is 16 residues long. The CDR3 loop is CASSLLPGVHTNEQFF. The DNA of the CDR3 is TGTGCCAGCAGCTTACTTCCGGGGGTCCACACCAATGAGCAGTTCTTC.

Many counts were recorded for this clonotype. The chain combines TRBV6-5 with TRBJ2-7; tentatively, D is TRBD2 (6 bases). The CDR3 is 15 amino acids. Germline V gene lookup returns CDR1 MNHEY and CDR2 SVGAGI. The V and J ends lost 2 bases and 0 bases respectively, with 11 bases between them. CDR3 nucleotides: TGTGCCAGCAGTTACGGGGGGAAAGGCTCCTACGAGCAGTACTTC. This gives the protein CASSYGGKGSYEQYF.

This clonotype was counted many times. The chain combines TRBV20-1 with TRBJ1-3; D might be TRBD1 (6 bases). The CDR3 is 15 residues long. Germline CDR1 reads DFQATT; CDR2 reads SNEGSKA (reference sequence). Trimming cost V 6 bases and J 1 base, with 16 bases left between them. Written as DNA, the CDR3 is TGCAGTGCCAAATTACCCGACAGGTCTGGAAACACCATATATTTT. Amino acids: CSAKLPDRSGNTIYF.

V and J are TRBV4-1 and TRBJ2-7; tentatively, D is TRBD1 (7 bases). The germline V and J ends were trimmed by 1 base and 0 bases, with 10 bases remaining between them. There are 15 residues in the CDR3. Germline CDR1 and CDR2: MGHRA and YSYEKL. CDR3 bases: TGCGCCAGCAGCCAAGGCGGGACAGCCTCCTACGAGCAGTACTTC. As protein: CASSQGGTASYEQYF.

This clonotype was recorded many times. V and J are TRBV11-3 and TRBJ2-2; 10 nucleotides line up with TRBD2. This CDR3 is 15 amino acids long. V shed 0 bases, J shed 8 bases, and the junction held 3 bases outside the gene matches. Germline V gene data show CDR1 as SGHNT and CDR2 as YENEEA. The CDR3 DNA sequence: TGTGCCAGCAGCTTAGACGGACTAGCGGAGGGGGAGCTGTTTTTT. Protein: CASSLDGLAEGELFF.

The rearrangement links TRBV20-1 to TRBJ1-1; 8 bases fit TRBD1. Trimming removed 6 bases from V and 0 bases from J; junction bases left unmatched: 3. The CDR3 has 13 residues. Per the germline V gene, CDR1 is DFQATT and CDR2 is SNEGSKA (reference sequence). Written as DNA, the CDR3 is TGCAGTGCCACAGGGGGTTTGAACACTGAAGCTTTCTTT. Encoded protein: CSATGGLNTEAFF.

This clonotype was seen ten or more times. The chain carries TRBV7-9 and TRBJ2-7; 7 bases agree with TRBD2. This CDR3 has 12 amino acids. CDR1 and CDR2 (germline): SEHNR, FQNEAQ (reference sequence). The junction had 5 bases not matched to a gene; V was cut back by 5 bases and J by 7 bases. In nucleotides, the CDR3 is TGTGCCAGCAGCACCAGCGGGACGGAGCAGTACTTC. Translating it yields CASSTSGTEQYF.

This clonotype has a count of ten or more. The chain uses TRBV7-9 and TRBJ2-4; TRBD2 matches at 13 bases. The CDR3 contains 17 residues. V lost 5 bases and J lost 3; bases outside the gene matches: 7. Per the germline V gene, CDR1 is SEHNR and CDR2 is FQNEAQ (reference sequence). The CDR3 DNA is TGTGCCAGCAGCCCCAGGACTAGCGGGAGTGTCAAAAACATTCAGTACTTC. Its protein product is CASSPRTSGSVKNIQYF.

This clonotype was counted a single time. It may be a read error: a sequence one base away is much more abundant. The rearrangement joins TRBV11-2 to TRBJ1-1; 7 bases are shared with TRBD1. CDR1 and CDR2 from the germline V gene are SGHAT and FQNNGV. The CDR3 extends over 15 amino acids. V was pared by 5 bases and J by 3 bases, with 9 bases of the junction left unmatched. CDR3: CASSQRQGWDTEAFF. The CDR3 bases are TGTGCCAGCAGCCAAAGACAGGGATGGGACACTGAAGCTTTCTTT.

CDR3 nucleotides: TGTGCCAGCACCAATCCGAGCGGGGAGAACACCGGGGAGCTGTTTTTT. Translation: CASTNPSGENTGELFF. V is TRBV2 and J is TRBJ2-2; 7 nucleotides align to TRBD2. V shed 7 bases and J 1 base; nucleotides not matched to a gene: 9. Germline V gives CDR1 SNHLY, CDR2 FYNNEI. The CDR3 spans 16 residues.

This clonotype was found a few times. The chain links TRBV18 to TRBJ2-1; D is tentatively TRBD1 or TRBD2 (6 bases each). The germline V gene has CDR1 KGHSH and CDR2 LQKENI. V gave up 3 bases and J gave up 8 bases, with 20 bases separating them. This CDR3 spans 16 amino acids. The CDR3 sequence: CASSPSGTLVADEQFF. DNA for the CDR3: TGTGCCAGCTCACCGTCCGGGACATTAGTAGCGGATGAGCAGTTCTTC.

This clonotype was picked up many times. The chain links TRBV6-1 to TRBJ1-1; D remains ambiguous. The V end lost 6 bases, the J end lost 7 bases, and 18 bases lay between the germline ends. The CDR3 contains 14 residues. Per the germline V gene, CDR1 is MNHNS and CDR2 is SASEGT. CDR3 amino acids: CASRTRPQYDEAFF. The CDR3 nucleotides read TGTGCCAGCAGAACAAGACCCCAGTACGATGAAGCTTTCTTT.

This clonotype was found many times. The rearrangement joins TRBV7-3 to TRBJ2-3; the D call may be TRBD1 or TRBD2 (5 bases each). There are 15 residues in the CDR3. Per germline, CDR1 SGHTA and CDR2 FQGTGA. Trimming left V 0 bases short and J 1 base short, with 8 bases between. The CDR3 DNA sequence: TGTGCCAGCAGCTTAACGGGGGTGGGCACAGATACGCAGTATTTT. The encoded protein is CASSLTGVGTDTQYF.

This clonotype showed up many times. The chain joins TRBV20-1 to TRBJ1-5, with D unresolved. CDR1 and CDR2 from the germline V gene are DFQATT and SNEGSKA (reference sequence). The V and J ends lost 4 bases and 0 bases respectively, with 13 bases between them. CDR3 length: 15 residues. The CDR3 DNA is TGCAGTGCTAAAGGGTCGAGAAATAGCAATCAGCCCCAGCATTTT. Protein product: CSAKGSRNSNQPQHF.

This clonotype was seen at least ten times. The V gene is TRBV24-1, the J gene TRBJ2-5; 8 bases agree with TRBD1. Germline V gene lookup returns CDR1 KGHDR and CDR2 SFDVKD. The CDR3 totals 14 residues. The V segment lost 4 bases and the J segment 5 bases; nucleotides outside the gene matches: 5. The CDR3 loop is CATSDPGGGETQYF. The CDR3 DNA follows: TGTGCCACCAGTGACCCAGGGGGCGGCGAGACCCAGTACTTC.

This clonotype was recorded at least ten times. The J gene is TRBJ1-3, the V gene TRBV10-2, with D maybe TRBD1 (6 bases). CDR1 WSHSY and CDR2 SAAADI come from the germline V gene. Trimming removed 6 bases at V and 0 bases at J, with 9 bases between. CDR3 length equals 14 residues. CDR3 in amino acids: CASRKTGSGNTIYF. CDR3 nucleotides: TGCGCCAGCAGGAAGACAGGCTCTGGAAACACCATATATTTT.

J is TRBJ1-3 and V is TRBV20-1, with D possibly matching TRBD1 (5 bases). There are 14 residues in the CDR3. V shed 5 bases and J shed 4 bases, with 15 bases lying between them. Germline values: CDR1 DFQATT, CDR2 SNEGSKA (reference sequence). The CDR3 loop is CSASGTPWGNTIYF. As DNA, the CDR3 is TGCAGTGCTTCCGGGACCCCATGGGGAAACACCATATATTTT.